The 5 T cell receptor beta chains listed next were all sequenced from one sample in a study of OX40 agonist ivuxolimab in advanced cancers. Clones were read by immunoSEQ multiplex PCR, and TCRdb kept only the in-frame ones, dropping some. The sample consists of 65,000 to 75,000 clones, approximately 87% of them appearing once. The specimen was CD4+ or CD8+ T cells sorted from blood, collected in a trial of the OX40 agonist ivuxolimab. Receptors were obtained from an adult with an advanced solid tumor such as melanoma, head and neck, liver or kidney cancer.

The chain joins TRBV29-1 to TRBJ2-6; D unresolved. The CDR3 sequence is 13 residues long. V lost 6 bases and J 0 bases, leaving 6 bases between the germline ends. The V gene's germline CDR1 is SQVTM and CDR2 ANQGSEA. The CDR3 DNA reads TGCAGCGTAAGGAACTCTGGGGCCAACGTCCTGACTTTC. Translation: CSVRNSGANVLTF.

This clone was seen a single time. V is TRBV27 and J is TRBJ1-1; D is ambiguous. The CDR3 is made up of 14 amino acids. Germline V gene data show CDR1 as MNHEY and CDR2 as SMNVEV (reference sequence). Trimming took 7 bases from V and 0 from J, leaving 12 bases between them. The CDR3 coding sequence is TGTGCCAGCAAGGAGGGCAGGTTGAACACTGAAGCTTTCTTT. This codes for CASKEGRLNTEAFF.

The chain combines TRBV2 with TRBJ2-1, with 10 bases identical to TRBD2. V lost 0 bases and J lost 9; bases outside the gene matches: 8. The V gene's germline CDR1 is SNHLY and CDR2 FYNNEI. The CDR3 length is 16 residues. CDR3 DNA: TGTGCCAGCAGTGAAGCACTAGCGGGATATGAAGCTGAGCAGTTCTTC. This encodes CASSEALAGYEAEQFF.

The V gene is TRBV27, the J gene TRBJ2-3; 9 positions agree with TRBD2. The germline gives CDR1 MNHEY, CDR2 SMNVEV (reference sequence). CDR3 length: 15 amino acids. V lost 3 bases to trimming and J lost 3 bases; unmatched junction nucleotides: 4. The DNA for the CDR3 is TGTGCCAGCAGTTTTGGGGCGGGAGGGACAGATACGCAGTATTTT. Protein product: CASSFGAGGTDTQYF.

This chain connects TRBV19 to TRBJ2-2; no reliable D call. V lost 0 bases and J 2 bases, leaving 7 bases between the germline ends. Per germline, CDR1 LNHDA and CDR2 SQIVND (reference sequence). The length of the CDR3 is 15 residues. The CDR3 spells CASSIDSGNTGELFF. Here the CDR3 DNA reads TGTGCCAGTAGTATAGATTCGGGTAACACCGGGGAGCTGTTTTTT.